One T cell receptor (beta chain) is described in this entry. Its antigen remains unidentified. Germline CDR1 GTSNPN, CDR2 SVGIG (reference sequence). V was clipped by 4 bases and J by 5 bases; unmatched bases: 15. There are 16 residues in the CDR3. This entry belongs to a study of post-analysis software for immune sequencing data. Study findings and constraints: In patients, five or six TRBV segments were more frequent than in controls, with TRBV5-6, TRBV5-1 and TRBV20-1 among them. Normalized Chao1 diversity was significantly lower in multiple sclerosis patients than in controls.

The authors incorporated unique molecular identifiers into the TCR beta cDNA libraries. MiXCR, applied by TCRdb to the PCR reads, yields one record per CDR3 protein. The data contain a few hundred thousand distinct CDR3 sequences, just over 35% of them singletons. Sequencing input: blood. The chain has TRBV30 and TRBJ2-7; 9 nucleotides align to TRBD2. This TCR was recovered from a girl aged 5-17 years with multiple sclerosis. The CDR3 DNA sequence: TGTGCCTGGAACGACCAACGTGGCGGGAGGGCCCACGAGCAGTACTTC. As protein: CAWNDQRGGRAHEQYF.